One sample yielded the 5 T cell receptor beta chains listed below, sequenced in a study of cytomegalovirus exposure and HLA in healthy donors. Only in-frame clones appear in the TCRdb table, and some are missing; sequencing was by immunoSEQ multiplex PCR. The sample lists some 140,000 clones; about 86% were seen once. Sequenced input: PBMCs. Receptor source: a human donor in good health.

The rearrangement joins TRBV30 to TRBJ1-1, with 8 bases fitting TRBD1. Looked up from germline, CDR1 is GTSNPN and CDR2 is SVGIG (reference sequence). The V and J ends lost 0 bases and 0 bases, in that order; junction bases with no gene match: 9. The CDR3 runs to 17 residues. CDR3 nucleotide sequence: TGTGCCTGGAGTGTATTAGGACAGGGTAGGATGAACACTGAAGCTTTCTTT. It yields the protein CAWSVLGQGRMNTEAFF.

This clone occurred once. This chain links TRBV25-1 with TRBJ2-3; 10 bases line up with TRBD2. J gave up 4 bases and V 2 bases, and 9 bases lay outside the gene matches. The CDR3 runs to 17 residues. Germline V gene data show CDR1 as MGHDK and CDR2 as SYGVNS. CDR3 residues: CASSENLGSGRSDTQYF. The CDR3 nucleotides are TGTGCCAGCAGTGAAAATCTCGGTAGCGGGAGGTCAGATACGCAGTATTTT.

This rearrangement joins TRBV4-2 to TRBJ1-6, with TRBD1 as a possible D gene (6 bases). V lost 1 base to trimming and J lost 5 bases, with 6 bases between them. CDR1 and CDR2 (germline): LGHNA, YNFKEQ. The CDR3 contains 14 residues. The CDR3 is CASSQGTDNSPLHF. CDR3 nucleotides: TGTGCCAGCAGCCAAGGGACAGATAATTCACCCCTCCACTTT.

The V gene is TRBV11-2, the J gene TRBJ1-1; D unclear. The CDR3 covers 11 residues. Germline CDR1 SGHAT, CDR2 FQNNGV. The V end lost 2 bases, the J end lost 6 bases, and 4 bases lay between the germline ends. In DNA, the CDR3 is TGTGCCAGCAGCTTAACAGCTGAAGCTTTCTTT. This gives the protein CASSLTAEAFF.

V and J are TRBV27 and TRBJ1-2; TRBD1 matches at 8 bases. This CDR3 is built from 15 residues. Per germline, CDR1 MNHEY and CDR2 SMNVEV (reference sequence). Trimming removed 4 bases from V and 7 bases from J; junction bases left unmatched: 11. CDR3 residues: CASSYSGGQVVGYTF. The CDR3 DNA follows: TGTGCCAGCAGTTATTCAGGGGGACAGGTGGTTGGCTACACCTTC.